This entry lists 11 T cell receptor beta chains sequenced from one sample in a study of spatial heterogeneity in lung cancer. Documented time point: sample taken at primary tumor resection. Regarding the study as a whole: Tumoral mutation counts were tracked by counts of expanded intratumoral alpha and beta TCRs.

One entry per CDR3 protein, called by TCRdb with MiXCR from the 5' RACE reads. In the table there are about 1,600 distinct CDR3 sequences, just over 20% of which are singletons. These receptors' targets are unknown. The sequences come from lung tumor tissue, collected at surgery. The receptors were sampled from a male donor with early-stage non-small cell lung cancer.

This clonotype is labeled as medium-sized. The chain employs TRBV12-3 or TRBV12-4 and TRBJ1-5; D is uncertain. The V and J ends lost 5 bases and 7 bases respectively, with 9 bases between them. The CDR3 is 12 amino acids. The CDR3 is CASSPSEQPQHF. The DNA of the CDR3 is TGTGCCAGCAGTCCTAGCGAACAGCCCCAGCATTTT.

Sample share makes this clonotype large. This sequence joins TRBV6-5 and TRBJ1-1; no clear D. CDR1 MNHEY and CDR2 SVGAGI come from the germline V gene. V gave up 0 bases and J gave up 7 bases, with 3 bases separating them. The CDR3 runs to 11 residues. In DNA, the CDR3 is TGTGCCAGCAGTTACTCGGGTGAAGCTTTCTTT. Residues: CASSYSGEAFF.

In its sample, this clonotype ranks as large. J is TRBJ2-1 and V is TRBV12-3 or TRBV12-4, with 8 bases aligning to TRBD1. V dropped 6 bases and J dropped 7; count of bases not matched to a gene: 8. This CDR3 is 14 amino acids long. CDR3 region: CASSPTGGWNEQFF. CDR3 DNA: TGTGCCAGCAGCCCTACAGGGGGTTGGAATGAGCAGTTCTTC.

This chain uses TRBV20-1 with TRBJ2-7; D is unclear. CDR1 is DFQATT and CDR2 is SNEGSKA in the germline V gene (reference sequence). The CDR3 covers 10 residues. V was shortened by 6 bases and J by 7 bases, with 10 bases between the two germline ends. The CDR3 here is CSAFGWEQYF. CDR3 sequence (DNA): TGCAGTGCATTTGGATGGGAGCAGTACTTC.

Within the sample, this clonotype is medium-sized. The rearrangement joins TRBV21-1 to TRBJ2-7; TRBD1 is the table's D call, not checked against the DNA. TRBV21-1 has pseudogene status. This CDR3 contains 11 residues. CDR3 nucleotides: TGTGCCAGCAGATCCCCCGGGGTGAAGTACGTC. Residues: CASRSPGVKYV.

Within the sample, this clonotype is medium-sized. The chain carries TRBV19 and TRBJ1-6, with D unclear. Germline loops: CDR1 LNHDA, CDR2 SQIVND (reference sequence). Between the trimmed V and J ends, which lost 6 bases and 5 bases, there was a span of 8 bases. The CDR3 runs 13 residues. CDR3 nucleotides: TGTGCCAGTAGAACAGTTAATAATTCACCCCTCCACTTT. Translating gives CASRTVNNSPLHF. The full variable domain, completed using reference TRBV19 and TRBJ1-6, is DGGITQSPKYLFRKEGQNVTLSCEQNLNHDAMYWYRQDPGQGLRLIYYSQIVNDFQKGDIAEGYSVSREKKESFPLTVTSAQKNPTAFYLCASRTVNNSPLHFGNGTRLTVT.

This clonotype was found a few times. DNA of the CDR3: TGTGCCAGCAGCTTAGAACAGGTCTATAATTCACCCCTCCACTTT. Its translation is CASSLEQVYNSPLHF. The chain has TRBV7-2 and TRBJ1-6; a possible D gene is TRBD1 (5 bases). Germline V gene sequence: CDR1 SGHTA, CDR2 FQGNSA. V dropped 1 base and J dropped 3 bases, with 7 bases sitting between them. This CDR3 has 15 residues.

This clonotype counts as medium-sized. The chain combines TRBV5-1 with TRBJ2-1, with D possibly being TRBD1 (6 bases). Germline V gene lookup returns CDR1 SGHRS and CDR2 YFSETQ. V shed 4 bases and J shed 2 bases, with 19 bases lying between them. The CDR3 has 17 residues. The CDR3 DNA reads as TGCGCCAGCAGCGTACGGCCGGGGACATACACCTACAATGAGCAGTTCTTC. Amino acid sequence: CASSVRPGTYTYNEQFF.

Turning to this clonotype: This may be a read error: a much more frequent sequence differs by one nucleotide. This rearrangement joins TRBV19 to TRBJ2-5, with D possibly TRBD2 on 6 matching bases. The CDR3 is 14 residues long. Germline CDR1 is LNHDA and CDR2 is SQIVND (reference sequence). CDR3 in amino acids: CASSRRGEQEIQYF. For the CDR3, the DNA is TGTGCCAGTAGTAGGAGGGGTGAACAAGAGATCCAGTACTTC.

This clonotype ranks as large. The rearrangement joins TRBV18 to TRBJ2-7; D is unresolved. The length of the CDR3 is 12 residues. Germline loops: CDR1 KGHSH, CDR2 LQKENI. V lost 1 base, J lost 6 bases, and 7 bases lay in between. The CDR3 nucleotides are TGTGCCAGCTCACCACTAACTTCCGAGCAGTACTTC. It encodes CASSPLTSEQYF.

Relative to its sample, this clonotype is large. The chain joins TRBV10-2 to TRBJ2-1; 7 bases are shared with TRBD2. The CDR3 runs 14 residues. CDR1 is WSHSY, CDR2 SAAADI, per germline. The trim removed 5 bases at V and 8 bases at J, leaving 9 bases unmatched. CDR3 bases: TGCGCCAGCAGTCCCGGGACTACCTGGCATGAGCAGTTCTTC. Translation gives CASSPGTTWHEQFF.